This T cell receptor beta chain was observed in a study of shared T cell receptors in the human thymus. Germline V gene data show CDR1 as SGDLS and CDR2 as YYNGEE. V shed 4 bases and J 8 bases; nucleotides not matched to a gene: 7. This CDR3 spans 14 amino acids. Only in-frame clones appear in the TCRdb table, and some are missing; sequencing was by immunoSEQ multiplex PCR. The table records around 65,000 clones, around 96% of them present only once. The V call is TRBV9, the J call TRBJ2-1; 9 nucleotides align to TRBD1. The receptor comes from a human donor. Sequencing was done on a sample of thymocytes. The CDR3 sequence: CASSLGTGSHEQFF. The CDR3 region has the DNA TGTGCCAGCAGCCTAGGGACAGGGAGCCATGAGCAGTTCTTC.